This T cell receptor beta chain was sequenced in a study of T-cell reconstitution after alpha-beta-depleted transplantation in children. Unique molecular identifiers were built into the TCRbeta library. MiXCR, applied by TCRdb to the PCR reads, yields one record per CDR3 protein. The sample holds 500,000 to 600,000 distinct CDR3 sequences, 18% seen once. This TCR was recovered from a human donor who donated a stem cell graft to a child with acute lymphoblastic leukemia. Sequencing was performed on PBMCs from the stem cell graft donor, taken from the stem cell graft.

In DNA, the CDR3 is TGTGCCAGCAGCTTAGAATGGAATGAGCAGTTCTTC. Protein product: CASSLEWNEQFF. V and J are TRBV7-9 and TRBJ2-1; D gene unclear. V was pared by 1 base and J by 7 bases, with 5 bases between. The CDR3 is made up of 12 amino acids. Germline V CDR1 and CDR2: SEHNR, FQNEAQ (reference sequence).